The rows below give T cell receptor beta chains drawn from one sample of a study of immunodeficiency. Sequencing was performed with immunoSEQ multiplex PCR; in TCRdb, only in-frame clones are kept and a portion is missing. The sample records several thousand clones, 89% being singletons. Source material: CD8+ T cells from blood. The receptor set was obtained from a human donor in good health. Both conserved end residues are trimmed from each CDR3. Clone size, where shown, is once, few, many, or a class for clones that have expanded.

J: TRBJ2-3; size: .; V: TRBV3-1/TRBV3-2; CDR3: ASSPIAGGFSTDTQY
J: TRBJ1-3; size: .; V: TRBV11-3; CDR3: PRGNTIY
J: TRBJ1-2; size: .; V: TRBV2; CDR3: ASSVGGTNYGYT
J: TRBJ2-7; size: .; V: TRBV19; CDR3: ASSVSLLAETYEQY
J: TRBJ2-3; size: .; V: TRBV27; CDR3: ASSSSSGRLLTDTQY
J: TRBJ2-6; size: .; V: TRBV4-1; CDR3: ASSGSRRADGSSGANVLT
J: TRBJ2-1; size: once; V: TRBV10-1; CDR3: ASGPDRGDEQF
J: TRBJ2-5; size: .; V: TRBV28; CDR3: ASSRPGQKETQY
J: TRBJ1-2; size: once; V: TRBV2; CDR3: ASSVYSSPNYGYT
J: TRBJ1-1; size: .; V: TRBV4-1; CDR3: ASSQEPGRLDEAF
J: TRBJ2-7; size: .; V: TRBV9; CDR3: ASSVASTSEQY
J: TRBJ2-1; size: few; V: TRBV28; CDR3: ASSLTTSGSSYNEQF
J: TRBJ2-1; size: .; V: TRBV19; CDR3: ASSMELAGGHEQF
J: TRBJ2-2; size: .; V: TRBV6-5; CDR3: ASKGLAVTGELF
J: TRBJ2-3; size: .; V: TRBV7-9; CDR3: ASSPRQVVPDTQY
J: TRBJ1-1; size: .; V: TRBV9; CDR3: ASSAEVGSNTEAF
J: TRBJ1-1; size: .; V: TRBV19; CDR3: ASRSGGTEAF
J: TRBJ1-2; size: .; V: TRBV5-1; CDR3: ASSLGGYGYT
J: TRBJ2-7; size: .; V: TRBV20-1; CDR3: SARDRDEQY
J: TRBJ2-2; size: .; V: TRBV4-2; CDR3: ASSQEVWAGRAGELF
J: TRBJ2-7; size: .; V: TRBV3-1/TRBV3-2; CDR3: ASSSPYSPYEQY
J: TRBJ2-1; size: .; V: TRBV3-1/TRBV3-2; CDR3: ASSLRPYNEQF
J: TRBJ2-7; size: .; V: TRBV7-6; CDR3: ASSLEGGAEQY
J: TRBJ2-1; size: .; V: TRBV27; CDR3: ASRGLLNEQF
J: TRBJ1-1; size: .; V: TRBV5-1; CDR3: ASSLGTGRMNTEAF
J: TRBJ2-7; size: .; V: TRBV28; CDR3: ASSTRTESSYEQY
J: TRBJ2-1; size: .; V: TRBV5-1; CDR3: ASSAGTSDREQF
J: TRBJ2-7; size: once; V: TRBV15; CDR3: ATSRVPGQGAYEQY